The 21 T cell receptor beta chains below were found in one sample sequenced in a study of shared clonotypes between healthy human individuals. CD45RO-negative cells were positively selected for CCR7, leaving out terminally differentiated effector memory CD45RA+ cells. Profiled with immunoSEQ multiplex PCR; TCRdb holds only in-frame clones, not every one. The data show about 870,000 clones, 85% to 95% seen once. The sequenced sample consisted of naive CD8+ T cells sorted from blood. All receptors derive from a man under 40 in good health.

The chain combines TRBV27 with TRBJ1-1, with 7 bases identical to TRBD1. The CDR3 loop spans 14 amino acids. From germline, CDR1 is MNHEY and CDR2 SMNVEV (reference sequence). Losses at the gene ends were 6 bases for V and 0 bases for J; bases not matched to a gene: 4. This CDR3 is CASSPGGVNTEAFF. The DNA of the CDR3 is TGTGCCAGCAGCCCAGGGGGGGTGAACACTGAAGCTTTCTTT.

The count of this clone is one. This chain connects TRBV18 to TRBJ1-1, with a tentative D call TRBD1 (5 bases). The CDR3 has 13 amino acids. From germline, CDR1 is KGHSH and CDR2 LQKENI. V shed 2 bases and J shed 6 bases, with 10 bases lying between them. The CDR3 DNA is TGTGCCAGCTCACCAAACGGGGGGGCTGAAGCTTTCTTT. Its protein product is CASSPNGGAEAFF.

The J gene is TRBJ1-1, the V gene TRBV18; no reliable D call. This CDR3 is 14 amino acids long. Trimming removed 0 bases at V and 4 bases at J, with 9 bases between. CDR1 is KGHSH, CDR2 LQKENI, per germline. DNA of the CDR3: TGTGCCAGCTCACCACCGAATGATCGCACTGAAGCTTTCTTT. Amino acids: CASSPPNDRTEAFF.

About this clone: The same CDR3 is also encoded by other DNA sequences in this sample. CDR3 coding DNA: TGCAGCGTCTCATCTTTCTCGGACGAGCAGTACTTC. Encoded protein: CSVSSFSDEQYF. The J gene is TRBJ2-7, the V gene TRBV29-1; D is unresolved. Germline V CDR1 and CDR2: SQVTM, ANQGSEA. The length of the CDR3 is 12 residues. V lost 6 bases and J lost 5, with 14 bases in between.

In regard to this clone: A much larger clone differs by one base, so this may be a read error. The chain recombines TRBV10-1 with TRBJ2-3; D is ambiguous. Germline CDR1 WNHNN, CDR2 SYGVQD (reference sequence). V lost 5 bases and J 2 bases, leaving 2 bases between the germline ends. The CDR3 spans 11 residues. CDR3 loop: CASSFTDTQYF. For the CDR3, the DNA is TGCGCCAGCAGTTTCACAGATACGCAGTATTTT.

The V call is TRBV7-3, the J call TRBJ2-7; no definite D call. CDR3 length equals 13 residues. Trimming took off 5 bases at V and 5 bases at J, with 13 bases between the two ends. Germline V gives CDR1 SGHTA, CDR2 FQGTGA. The CDR3 DNA reads as TGTGCCAGCAGCCCCTATCACCGGGACGAGCAGTACTTC. Amino acids: CASSPYHRDEQYF. Using reference TRBV7-3 and TRBJ2-7 for the parts outside the CDR3, the full variable domain is GAGVSQTPSNKVTEKGKYVELRCDPISGHTALYWYRQSLGQGPEFLIYFQGTGAADDSGLPNDRFFAVRPEGSVSTLKIQRTERGDSAVYLCASSPYHRDEQYFGPGTRLTVT.

The chain carries TRBV7-9 and TRBJ2-7; 7 positions match TRBD2. Per the germline V gene, CDR1 is SEHNR and CDR2 is FQNEAQ (reference sequence). The CDR3 length is 14 residues. The V segment lost 5 bases and the J segment 6 bases; nucleotides outside the gene matches: 10. CDR3 DNA sequence: TGTGCCAGCAGCCCCCCACTAGCGTCGAGCGAGCAGTACTTC. Translation: CASSPPLASSEQYF.

J is TRBJ1-2 and V is TRBV6-5; perhaps TRBD1 as D (6 bases). Germline V gives CDR1 MNHEY, CDR2 SVGAGI. The ends were cut back, 5 bases at V and 7 bases at J, with 17 bases in the middle. The CDR3 contains 14 residues. The CDR3 spells CASSPWNRDRGYTF. In DNA, the CDR3 is TGTGCCAGCAGTCCTTGGAACAGGGACCGTGGCTACACCTTC.

This chain connects TRBV7-9 to TRBJ2-7; TRBD1 might be the D (5 bases). This CDR3 is built from 12 residues. CDR1 and CDR2 from the germline V gene are SEHNR and FQNEAQ (reference sequence). V lost 5 bases, J lost 7 bases, and 12 bases lay in between. The CDR3 sequence: CASSLQEPEQYF. CDR3 in DNA: TGTGCCAGCAGCCTACAGGAGCCTGAGCAGTACTTC.

V and J are TRBV5-4 and TRBJ2-7; no clear D. CDR3 size: 14 residues. V was pared by 0 bases and J by 5 bases, with 12 bases between. Germline V gene lookup returns CDR1 SGHNT and CDR2 YYREEE (reference sequence). The CDR3 loop reads CASSLDPSQNEQYF. The DNA of the CDR3 is TGTGCCAGCAGCTTGGACCCTAGTCAGAACGAGCAGTACTTC.

The genes are TRBV27 and TRBJ1-5, with 11 bases fitting TRBD1. Germline V gene lookup returns CDR1 MNHEY and CDR2 SMNVEV (reference sequence). The CDR3 covers 16 residues. J was trimmed by 7 bases and V by 5 bases; bases with no gene match: 10. DNA for the CDR3: TGTGCCAGCAGTCCGGGGACAGGGGGTAAAAGCCAGCCCCAGCATTTT. Amino acid sequence: CASSPGTGGKSQPQHF.

The chain joins TRBV4-1 to TRBJ2-3, with D possibly matching TRBD1 (7 bases). With 3 bases removed from V and 10 bases from J, the gap between germline ends came to 26 bases. The CDR3 totals 17 residues. Per the germline V gene, CDR1 is MGHRA and CDR2 is YSYEKL. CDR3 region: CASSQSWGVGGQEPQYF. Written as DNA, the CDR3 is TGCGCCAGCAGCCAGTCCTGGGGGGTTGGCGGACAGGAGCCGCAGTATTTT.

The chain is built from TRBV2 and TRBJ2-5; TRBD1 matches 12 bases. Germline V gene data show CDR1 as SNHLY and CDR2 as FYNNEI. The CDR3 has 18 amino acids. Trimming at V came to 2 bases and at J to 5 bases, leaving 12 bases not matched to a gene. The CDR3 here is CASSEQVLGQGARETQYF. In nucleotides, the CDR3 is TGTGCCAGCAGTGAACAGGTTTTGGGACAGGGGGCACGGGAGACCCAGTACTTC.

The J gene is TRBJ2-1, the V gene TRBV7-6, with 7 bases identical to TRBD2. The germline V gene has CDR1 SGHVS and CDR2 FNYEAQ. CDR3 length: 13 residues. J was trimmed by 7 bases and V by 4 bases; bases with no gene match: 4. The CDR3 is CASSSGRENEQFF. CDR3 coding DNA: TGTGCCAGCAGCTCCGGGCGGGAGAATGAGCAGTTCTTC.

The V gene is TRBV7-6, the J gene TRBJ2-1; the D gene is possibly TRBD2 (6 bases). Germline loops: CDR1 SGHVS, CDR2 FNYEAQ. V lost 2 bases to trimming and J lost 7 bases, with 21 bases between them. This CDR3 region has 17 residues. CDR3 protein: CASSLNIIGGSNNEQFF. The CDR3, as DNA: TGTGCCAGCAGCTTAAACATCATTGGAGGGTCGAATAATGAGCAGTTCTTC. Full variable domain (outside the CDR3, taken from reference TRBV7-6 and TRBJ2-1): GAGVSQSPRYKVTKRGQDVALRCDPISGHVSLYWYRQALGQGPEFLTYFNYEAQQDKSGLPNDRFSAERPEGSISTLTIQRTEQRDSAMYRCASSLNIIGGSNNEQFFGPGTRLTVL.

The rearrangement joins TRBV7-9 to TRBJ2-7; tentative D call: TRBD1 (6 bases). CDR1 and CDR2 (germline): SEHNR, FQNEAQ (reference sequence). The CDR3 spans 13 residues. The V and J ends lost 2 bases and 3 bases respectively, with 8 bases between them. The CDR3 here is CASSLPGHYEQYF. The CDR3 nucleotides read TGTGCCAGCAGCTTACCGGGACACTACGAGCAGTACTTC.

The V call is TRBV15, the J call TRBJ2-7; D is uncertain. Trimming stripped 7 bases from V and 4 bases from J, with 29 bases between. The germline V gene has CDR1 LNHNV and CDR2 YYDKDF (reference sequence). The CDR3 sequence is 18 residues long. This chain's CDR3 is CATTPGRLVGFLPYEQYF. DNA of the CDR3: TGTGCCACCACCCCGGGCCGGCTCGTCGGCTTCCTCCCTTACGAGCAGTACTTC.

This clone was seen more than once but under ten times. The chain uses TRBV6-4 and TRBJ2-6; weak D call: TRBD2 (6 bases). Germline lookup yields CDR1 MRHNA and CDR2 SNTAGT. CDR3 length equals 15 residues. V was trimmed by 2 bases and J by 4 bases, leaving 9 bases between them. CDR3 in amino acids: CASSDEAGGANVLTF. The DNA of the CDR3 is TGTGCCAGCAGTGACGAGGCGGGAGGGGCCAACGTCCTGACTTTC.

The chain links TRBV5-6 to TRBJ2-7, with 10 bases identical to TRBD1. Per germline, CDR1 SGHDT and CDR2 YYEEEE. The CDR3 length is 14 residues. Trimming at V came to 4 bases and at J to 4 bases, leaving 5 bases not matched to a gene. CDR3 region: CASSPWDRGYEQYF. For the CDR3, the DNA is TGTGCCAGCAGCCCCTGGGACAGGGGTTACGAGCAGTACTTC.

This clone occurred once. The chain joins TRBV7-3 to TRBJ2-3; no reliable D call. Germline assignment: CDR1 SGHTA and CDR2 FQGTGA. The CDR3 spans 13 residues. Trimming took off 5 bases at V and 2 bases at J, with 8 bases between the two ends. CDR3 nucleotides: TGTGCCAGCAGCCCTATGCCCACAGATACGCAGTATTTT. Translating gives CASSPMPTDTQYF. Full variable domain (outside the CDR3, taken from reference TRBV7-3 and TRBJ2-3): GAGVSQTPSNKVTEKGKYVELRCDPISGHTALYWYRQSLGQGPEFLIYFQGTGAADDSGLPNDRFFAVRPEGSVSTLKIQRTERGDSAVYLCASSPMPTDTQYFGPGTRLTVL.

The chain uses TRBV5-5 and TRBJ2-1, with TRBD2 as a possible D gene (6 bases). The V and J ends lost 4 bases and 5 bases respectively, with 10 bases between them. Germline V gene data show CDR1 as SGHKS and CDR2 as YYEKEE (reference sequence). The CDR3 runs 13 residues. The CDR3 reads CASSPSDNNEQFF. In DNA form, the CDR3 reads TGTGCCAGCAGCCCTAGCGACAACAATGAGCAGTTCTTC.